The clone carrying this TCR beta chain appeared many times. Its antigen is unknown. A junction boundary mismatches the germline segment, possibly from a read error. The data were obtained in a study of identical twins. Study results and caveats: Out-of-frame sharing of TCR alpha in monozygotic twins was underestimated by models. Conclusions rested on cross-sectional statistics rather than following the same donors. High-abundance cord blood beta clonotypes had fewer insertions; memory repertoires showed none.

TCRdb fed the 5' RACE reads into MiXCR, producing one record per CDR3 protein. The sample has a few hundred thousand distinct CDR3 sequences, approximately 10% seen once; the top ten hold less than 12%. The CDR3 loop spans 18 amino acids. Sample: memory T cells sorted from blood. The chain has TRBV12-3 or TRBV12-4 and TRBJ1-1; D perhaps matches TRBD1 (6 bases). The sequence derives from a man aged 45-65 years in good health. CDR3 bases: TGTGCCAGCAGTTTTGGGGCACCCTTGACAGGCCTGAACGCTGAAGCTTTCTTT. It is translated as CASSFGAPLTGLNAEAFF.